This is a list of T cell receptor beta chains from one sample in a study of shared clonotypes between healthy human individuals. Produced via immunoSEQ multiplex PCR; TCRdb's table is partial and in-frame only. The sample has 1.6 million or so clones; 95% to 97% are singletons. The sequenced material came from naive CD4+ T cells sorted from blood. These TCRs come from a man aged 25-45 years in good health. Each CDR3 is given with its conserved first and last residue. A D gene is named only where the DNA matches it firmly. The size field is filled for only some rows; it gives once, few, many or a size class.

>TRBV11-3|.|.|TRBJ1-2|13
TGTGCCAGCAGCTTAGCATCGAACTATGGCTACACCTTC
CASSLASNYGYTF
>TRBV19|.|.|TRBJ2-3|15
TGTGCCAGTAGTACAACTTGGGACGGCACAGATACGCAGTATTTT
CASSTTWDGTDTQYF
>TRBV27|TRBD2|.|TRBJ2-1|17
TGTGCCAGCAGTCCCTCCCTAGCGGGACCGTCCTACAATGAGCAGTTCTTC
CASSPSLAGPSYNEQFF
>TRBV5-1|TRBD1|.|TRBJ2-7|15
TGCGCCAGCAGAGCAGGGACAGCCATTACCTACGAGCAGTACTTC
CASRAGTAITYEQYF
>TRBV6-1|.|.|TRBJ1-2|16
TGTGCCAGCAGTGCCCAGCCATTACAGGGTTACTATGGCTACACCTTC
CASSAQPLQGYYGYTF
>TRBV6-5|.|.|TRBJ2-7|13
TGTGCCAGCGCCCGGACAGAAGTCTACGAGCAGTACTTC
CASARTEVYEQYF
>TRBV5-1|.|.|TRBJ2-7|13
TGCGCCAGCAGCTTGTTCCTGCCTGGGGAGCAGTACTTC
CASSLFLPGEQYF
>TRBV12-5|.|.|TRBJ2-1|11
TGTGCTAGTGGTTCCTACAATGAGCAGTTCTTC
CASGSYNEQFF
>TRBV30|TRBD1|.|TRBJ2-7|14
TGTGCCTGGAGTACCGGACAGGGGAACTACGAGCAGTACTTC
CAWSTGQGNYEQYF
>TRBV7-2|TRBD1|.|TRBJ2-7|15
TGTGCCAGCAGCCTGAAGGGGGCAGGGAGTTACGAGCAGTACTTC
CASSLKGAGSYEQYF
>TRBV5-1|TRBD1|.|TRBJ1-1|14
TGCGCCAGCAGCCCGGACAGGGGACAGGCTGAAGCTTTCTTT
CASSPDRGQAEAFF
>TRBV28|TRBD2|.|TRBJ2-1|13
TGTGCCACCGTTAGCGGGAGGAACAATGAGCAGTTCTTC
CATVSGRNNEQFF
>TRBV18|TRBD2|.|TRBJ2-1|16
TGTGCCAGCTCACACGGGACTAGCGGGAGGTTGGATGAGCAGTTCTTC
CASSHGTSGRLDEQFF
>TRBV4-1|TRBD2|.|TRBJ2-2|19
TGCGCCAGCAGCCAGATTTCGTCCGGGACTAGCGGTCTACCTGGGGAGCTGTTTTTT
CASSQISSGTSGLPGELFF
>TRBV7-9|TRBD2|.|TRBJ2-1|14
TGTGCCAGCAGCAAGCGGGAGCTAAGCAATGAGCAGTTCTTC
CASSKRELSNEQFF
>TRBV7-2|TRBD1|.|TRBJ2-3|15
TGTGCCAGCAGCTTAGGGCCTAACAGGGGGTTGTCGAAGTATTTT
CASSLGPNRGLSKYF
>TRBV5-1|.|.|TRBJ2-5|16
TGCGCCAGCAGCTATTCGACAGGAAACCCCCAAGAGACCCAGTACTTC
CASSYSTGNPQETQYF
>TRBV11-2|.|once|TRBJ2-7|14
TGTGCCAGCACCCTAGAACAGGGTTCCTACGAGCAGTACTTC
CASTLEQGSYEQYF
>TRBV1|.|.|TRBJ2-1|12
TGCACCGTTGCGGGAGTCCACAATGAGCAGTTCTTC
CTVAGVHNEQFF
>TRBV6-5|.|once|TRBJ2-5|15
TGTGCCAGCAGTTACTCTCGGGCCTCCCAAGAGACCCAGTACTTC
CASSYSRASQETQYF
>TRBV5-1|TRBD1|.|TRBJ2-3|18
TGCGCCAGCAGCTTGGGCCGGGGCGGGACAGGGAGGTCAGATACGCAGTATTTT
CASSLGRGGTGRSDTQYF
>TRBV5-1|.|.|TRBJ2-7|15
TGCGCCAGCAGTAAAGTCACGGGAGTTCCCTACGAGCAGTACTTC
CASSKVTGVPYEQYF
>TRBV2|TRBD1|.|TRBJ1-5|14
TGTGCCAGCAGTGAAGCGAACCCAGACAGGGCCCAGCATTTT
CASSEANPDRAQHF
>TRBV9|.|.|TRBJ1-5|14
TGTGCCAGCGGGGTAGAGGCCATTTCCCAGCCCCAGCATTTT
CASGVEAISQPQHF
>TRBV7-2|TRBD2|.|TRBJ2-7|16
TGTGCCAGCAGCCTGCTCGGACTAGCGGGAGCCTACGAGCAGTACTTC
CASSLLGLAGAYEQYF
>TRBV28|.|.|TRBJ2-2|13
TGTGCCAGCAGACAACAGGGAACCGGGGAGCTGTTTTTT
CASRQQGTGELFF
>TRBV27|.|once|TRBJ1-1|14
TGTGCCAGCAGGCCGGGTGGGGGAGGGACTGAAGCTTTCTTT
CASRPGGGGTEAFF
>TRBV27|TRBD1|.|TRBJ2-6|19
TGTGCCAGCAGGGAGTTGGGGACAGGCCGCTCCTCTGGGGCCAACGTCCTGACTTTC
CASRELGTGRSSGANVLTF
>TRBV10-3|TRBD1|.|TRBJ1-5|15
TGTGCCACCAAACCCCCGGGACAGGGAAATCAGCCCCAGCATTTT
CATKPPGQGNQPQHF
>TRBV19|.|.|TRBJ1-2|14
TGTGCCAGTAGTATAAGTCACCGAAACTATGGCTACACCTTC
CASSISHRNYGYTF
>TRBV7-6|.|.|TRBJ2-1|14
TGTGCCAGCCAAAGCGTCAGCTCCTACAATGAGCAGTTCTTC
CASQSVSSYNEQFF
>TRBV7-2|.|.|TRBJ1-1|14
TGTGCCAGCAGCTCTAAGAGGGGGAGCACTGAAGCTTTCTTT
CASSSKRGSTEAFF
>TRBV12-5|.|.|TRBJ1-1|14
TGTGCTAGTGGTTTGGGGACAACGAACACTGAAGCTTTCTTT
CASGLGTTNTEAFF
>TRBV6-5|.|.|TRBJ2-7|13
TGTGCCACCACGGGCAGGGCCCCCCACGAGCAGTACTTC
CATTGRAPHEQYF
>TRBV13|.|once|TRBJ2-3|15
TGTGCCAGCAGCCCATTGTCGCGCGCCACAGATACGCAGTATTTT
CASSPLSRATDTQYF
>TRBV28|TRBD2|.|TRBJ2-7|13
TGTGCCAGCAGGGTAGCGGGAATCGACGAGCAGTACTTC
CASRVAGIDEQYF
>TRBV5-6|TRBD2|.|TRBJ2-5|15
TGTGCCAGCAGCTTGGAGCGGGGCGAGGGGGAGACCCAGTACTTC
CASSLERGEGETQYF
>TRBV19|TRBD1|.|TRBJ2-7|14
TGTGCCAGTAGAACCACACAGGGGGCATACGAGCAGTACTTC
CASRTTQGAYEQYF
>TRBV2|.|.|TRBJ2-5|12
TGTGCCAGCAGTGAATTAGGAGAGACCCAGTACTTC
CASSELGETQYF
>TRBV20-1|.|.|TRBJ1-1|11
TGCAGTGTGGGGGCGCCCACTGAAGCTTTCTTT
CSVGAPTEAFF
>TRBV28|.|.|TRBJ2-7|13
TGTGCCAGTCTGGGGGGTAGTAAATACGAGCAGTACTTC
CASLGGSKYEQYF
>TRBV5-6|.|.|TRBJ2-7|16
TGTGCCAGCAGTTCCATTCAGGGCGCGCCCGACTACGAGCAGTACTTC
CASSSIQGAPDYEQYF
>TRBV18|.|.|TRBJ2-1|17
TGTGCCAGCTCACCAACCCGGACTCCCAGCTCCTACAATGAGCAGTTCTTC
CASSPTRTPSSYNEQFF
>TRBV9|.|.|TRBJ2-3|14
TGTGCCAGCAGCGTAGGCCCAGGGACAGATACGCAGTATTTT
CASSVGPGTDTQYF
>TRBV6-1|TRBD2|.|TRBJ2-1|15
TGTGCCAGCAGCCGCATAGCGGGAGACTACAATGAGCAGTTCTTC
CASSRIAGDYNEQFF
>TRBV5-4|.|.|TRBJ2-1|14
TGTGCCAGCACCCCTCCCTTGGCCCCCACTGAGCAGTTCTTC
CASTPPLAPTEQFF
>TRBV7-8|.|.|TRBJ2-2|15
TGTGCCAGCAGCTTAGTTTCAACGAACACCGGGGAGCTGTTTTTT
CASSLVSTNTGELFF
>TRBV7-7|.|.|TRBJ2-5|13
TGTGCCAGCAGCTTAAGGGTCTTGGAGACCCAGTACTTC
CASSLRVLETQYF
>TRBV15|TRBD1|.|TRBJ2-5|15
TGTGCCACCAGCAGCCTCGGACAGGGTGAAGAGACCCAGTACTTC
CATSSLGQGEETQYF
>TRBV7-9|TRBD1|.|TRBJ1-2|13
TGTGCCAGCAGCACAGGGGGCCACTATGGCTACACCTTC
CASSTGGHYGYTF
>TRBV11-2|.|.|TRBJ1-1|14
TGTGCCAGCAGCTTGGGCTCGAAGGGGCTGAAAGCTTTCTTT
CASSLGSKGLKAFF
>TRBV18|.|.|TRBJ2-1|14
TGTGCCAGCTCACCCACATTCTCCTACAATGAGCAGTTCTTC
CASSPTFSYNEQFF
>TRBV6-6|.|.|TRBJ1-3|14
TGTGCCAGCAGCGGGGGATCTATGGGAAACACCATATATTTT
CASSGGSMGNTIYF
>TRBV5-4|.|.|TRBJ2-7|13
TGTGCCAGCAGCCAGCGGACCCCCTACGAGCAGTACTTC
CASSQRTPYEQYF
>TRBV9|.|.|TRBJ2-1|17
TGTGCCAGCAGCGTAGACTCCGGCTCAGGCTGGTACAATGAGCAGTTCTTC
CASSVDSGSGWYNEQFF
>TRBV6-5|TRBD1|.|TRBJ1-2|13
TGTGCCAGCAGTGCCCGACAGGGTAATGGCTACACCTTC
CASSARQGNGYTF
>TRBV5-1|TRBD1|.|TRBJ2-3|15
TGCGCCAGCGGCCGGGGACAGGGAGAAGCAGATACGCAGTATTTT
CASGRGQGEADTQYF
>TRBV19|.|.|TRBJ2-2|16
TGTGCCAGTAGTATCATCGGGAGAGGGGGCACCGGGGAGCTGTTTTTT
CASSIIGRGGTGELFF
>TRBV7-2|.|.|TRBJ1-2|13
TGTGCCAGCAGCTTAGTTGGTACCGGAGGCTACACCTTC
CASSLVGTGGYTF
>TRBV29-1|.|.|TRBJ1-2|12
TGCAGCGTTGAGAGGGATCTTTCTGGCTACACCTTC
CSVERDLSGYTF